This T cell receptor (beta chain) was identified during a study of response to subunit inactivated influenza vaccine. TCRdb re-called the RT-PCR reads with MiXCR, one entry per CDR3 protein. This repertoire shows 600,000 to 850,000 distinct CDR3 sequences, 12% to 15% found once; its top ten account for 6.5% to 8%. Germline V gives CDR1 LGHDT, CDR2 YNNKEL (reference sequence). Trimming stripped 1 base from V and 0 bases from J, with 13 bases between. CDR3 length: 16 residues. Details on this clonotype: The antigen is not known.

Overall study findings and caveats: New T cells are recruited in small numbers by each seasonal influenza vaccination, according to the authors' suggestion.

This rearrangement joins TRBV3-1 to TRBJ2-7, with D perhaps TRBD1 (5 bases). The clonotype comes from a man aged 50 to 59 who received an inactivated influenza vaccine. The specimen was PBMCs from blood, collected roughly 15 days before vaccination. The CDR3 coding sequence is TGTGCCAGCAGCCAAGTTAGGCAGGGCCTCTCCTACGAGCAGTACTTC. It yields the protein CASSQVRQGLSYEQYF.